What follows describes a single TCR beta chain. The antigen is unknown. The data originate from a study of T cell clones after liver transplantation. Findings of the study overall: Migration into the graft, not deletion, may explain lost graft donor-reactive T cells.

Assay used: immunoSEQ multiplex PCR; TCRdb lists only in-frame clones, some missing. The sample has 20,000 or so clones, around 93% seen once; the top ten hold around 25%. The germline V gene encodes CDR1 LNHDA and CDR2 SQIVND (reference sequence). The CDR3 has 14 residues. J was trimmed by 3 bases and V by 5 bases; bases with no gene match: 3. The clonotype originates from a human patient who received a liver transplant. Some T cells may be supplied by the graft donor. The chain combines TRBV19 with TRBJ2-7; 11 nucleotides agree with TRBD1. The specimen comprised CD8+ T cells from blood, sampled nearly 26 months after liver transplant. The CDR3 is CASSGQGAIYEQYF. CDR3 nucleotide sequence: TGTGCCAGTAGTGGACAGGGGGCAATCTACGAGCAGTACTTC. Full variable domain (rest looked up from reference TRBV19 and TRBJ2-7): DGGITQSPKYLFRKEGQNVTLSCEQNLNHDAMYWYRQDPGQGLRLIYYSQIVNDFQKGDIAEGYSVSREKKESFPLTVTSAQKNPTAFYLCASSGQGAIYEQYFGPGTRLTVT.